This TCR beta chain appears in the sequencing data of a study of vaccination and CD4 T cells after COVID-19. Sample treatment: roughly 11-day PBMC culture with coronavirus spike peptide pools or control peptides (ViraFEST assay). The germline V gene encodes CDR1 MNHEY and CDR2 SVGEGT. V gave up 6 bases and J gave up 2 bases; unmatched junction bases: 10. This CDR3 is 16 amino acids long. The assay that was used to sequence DNA from cultured CD4+ T cells was the Oncomine TCR Beta short-read assay. MiXCR was run by TCRdb on the PCR reads, yielding one entry per CDR3 protein. This table holds 9,000 to 10,000 distinct CDR3 sequences, 55% to 75% found once. As regards this clonotype: The target antigen is unknown.

The specimen sequenced was CD4+ T cells from blood, cultured in vitro. This receptor was taken from a human donor who had recovered from COVID-19. The chain recombines TRBV6-2 or TRBV6-3 with TRBJ1-5; TRBD1 aligns across 7 bases. The CDR3 loop is CASRPWDSKGNQPQHF. The CDR3 region has the DNA TGTGCCAGCAGACCCTGGGACAGTAAAGGCAATCAGCCCCAGCATTTT.